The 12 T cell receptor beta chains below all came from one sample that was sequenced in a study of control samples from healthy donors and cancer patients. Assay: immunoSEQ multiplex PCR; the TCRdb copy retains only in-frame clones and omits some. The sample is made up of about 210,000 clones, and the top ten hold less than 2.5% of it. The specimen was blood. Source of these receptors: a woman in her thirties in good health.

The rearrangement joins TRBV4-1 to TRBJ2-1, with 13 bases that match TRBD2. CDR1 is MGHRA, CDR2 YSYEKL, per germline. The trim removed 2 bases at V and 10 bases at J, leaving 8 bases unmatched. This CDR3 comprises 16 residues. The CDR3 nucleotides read TGCGCCAGCAGCCAAAAAACTAGCGGGGGGGCCCGGGAGCAGTTCTTC. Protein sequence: CASSQKTSGGAREQFF.

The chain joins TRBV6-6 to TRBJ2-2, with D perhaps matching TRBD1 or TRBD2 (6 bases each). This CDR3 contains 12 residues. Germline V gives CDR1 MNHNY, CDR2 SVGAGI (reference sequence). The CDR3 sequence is CGSQGGTGELFF. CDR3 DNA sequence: TGTGGTTCACAGGGAGGCACCGGGGAGCTGTTTTTT.

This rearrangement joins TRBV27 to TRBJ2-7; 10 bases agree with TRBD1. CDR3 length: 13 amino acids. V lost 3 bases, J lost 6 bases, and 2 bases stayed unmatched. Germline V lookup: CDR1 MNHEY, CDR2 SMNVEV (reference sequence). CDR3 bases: TGTGCCAGCAGTTTGGACAGGGGGGCCGAGCAGTACTTC. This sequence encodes CASSLDRGAEQYF.

This chain's CDR3 is CAWSKNTEAFF. DNA for the CDR3: TGTGCCTGGAGTAAGAACACTGAAGCTTTCTTT. V and J are TRBV30 and TRBJ1-1; the D is unclear. Trimming took 2 bases from V and 1 from J, leaving 2 bases between them. Germline V CDR1 and CDR2: GTSNPN, SVGIG (reference sequence). The CDR3 totals 11 residues.

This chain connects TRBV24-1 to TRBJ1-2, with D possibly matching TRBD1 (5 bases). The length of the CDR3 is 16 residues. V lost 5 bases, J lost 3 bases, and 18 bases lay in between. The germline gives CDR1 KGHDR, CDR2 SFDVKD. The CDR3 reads CATSAASGSAHYGYTF. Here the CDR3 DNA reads TGTGCCACCAGTGCGGCCTCAGGGTCAGCACACTATGGCTACACCTTC.

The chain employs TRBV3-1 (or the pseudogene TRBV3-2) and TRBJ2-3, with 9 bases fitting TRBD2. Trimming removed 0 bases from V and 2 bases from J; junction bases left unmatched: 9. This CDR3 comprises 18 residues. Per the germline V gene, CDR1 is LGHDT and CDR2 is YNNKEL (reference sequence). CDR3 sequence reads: CASSQDSRASGDTDTQYF. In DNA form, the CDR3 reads TGTGCCAGCAGCCAAGACAGCCGGGCTAGCGGGGACACAGATACGCAGTATTTT.

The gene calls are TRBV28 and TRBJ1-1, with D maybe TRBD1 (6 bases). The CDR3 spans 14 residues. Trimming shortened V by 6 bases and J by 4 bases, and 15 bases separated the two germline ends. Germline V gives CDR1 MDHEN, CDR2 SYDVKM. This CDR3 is CASSGRGGTTEAFF. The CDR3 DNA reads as TGTGCCAGCAGCGGCAGGGGCGGAACCACTGAAGCTTTCTTT.

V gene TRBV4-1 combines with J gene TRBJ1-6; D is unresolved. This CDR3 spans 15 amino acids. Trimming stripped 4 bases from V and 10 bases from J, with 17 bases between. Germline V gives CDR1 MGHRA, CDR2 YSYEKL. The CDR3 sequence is CASSLPTDGWSPLHF. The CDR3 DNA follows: TGCGCCAGCAGCCTCCCGACGGACGGTTGGTCACCCCTCCACTTT.

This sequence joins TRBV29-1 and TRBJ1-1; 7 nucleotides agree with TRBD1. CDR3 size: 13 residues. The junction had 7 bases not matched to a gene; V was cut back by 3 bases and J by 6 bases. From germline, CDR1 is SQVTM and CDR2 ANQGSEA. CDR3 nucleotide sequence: TGCAGCGTTGAGCGACAGGGTAAAGCTGAAGCTTTCTTT. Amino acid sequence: CSVERQGKAEAFF.

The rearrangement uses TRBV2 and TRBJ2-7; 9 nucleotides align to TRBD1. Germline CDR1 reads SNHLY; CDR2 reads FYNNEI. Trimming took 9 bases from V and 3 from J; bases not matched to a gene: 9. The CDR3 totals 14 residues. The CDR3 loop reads CARTGGHLGYEQYF. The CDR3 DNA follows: TGTGCCAGAACAGGGGGCCACTTGGGCTACGAGCAGTACTTC.

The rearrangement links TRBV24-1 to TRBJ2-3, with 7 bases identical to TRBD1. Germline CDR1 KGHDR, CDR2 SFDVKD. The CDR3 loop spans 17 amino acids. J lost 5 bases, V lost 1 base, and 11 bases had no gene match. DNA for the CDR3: TGTGCCACCAGTGATTTCCGGGGACAGCCAGACGTAGATACGCAGTATTTT. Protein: CATSDFRGQPDVDTQYF.

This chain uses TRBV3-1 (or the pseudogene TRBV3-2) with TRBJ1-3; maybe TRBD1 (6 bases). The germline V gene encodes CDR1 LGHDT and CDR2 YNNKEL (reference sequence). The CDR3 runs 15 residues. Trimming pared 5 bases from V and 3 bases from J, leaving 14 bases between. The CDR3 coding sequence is TGTGCCAGCAGCTCCCTGGGGGGGCGTGGAAACACCATATATTTT. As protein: CASSSLGGRGNTIYF.